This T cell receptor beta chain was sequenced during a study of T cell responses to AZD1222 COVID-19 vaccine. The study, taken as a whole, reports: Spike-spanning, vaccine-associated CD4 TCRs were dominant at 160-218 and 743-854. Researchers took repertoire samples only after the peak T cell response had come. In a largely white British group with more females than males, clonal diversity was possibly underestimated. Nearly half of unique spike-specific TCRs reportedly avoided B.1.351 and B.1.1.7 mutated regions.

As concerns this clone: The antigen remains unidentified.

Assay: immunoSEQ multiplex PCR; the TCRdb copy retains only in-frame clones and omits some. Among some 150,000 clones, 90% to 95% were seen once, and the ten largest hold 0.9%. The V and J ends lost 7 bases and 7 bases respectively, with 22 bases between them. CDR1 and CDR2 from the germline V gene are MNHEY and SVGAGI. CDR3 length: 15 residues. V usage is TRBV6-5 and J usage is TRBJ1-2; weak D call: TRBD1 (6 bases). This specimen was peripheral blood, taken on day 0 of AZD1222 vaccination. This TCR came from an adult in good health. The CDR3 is CASTLQGSHPSGYTF. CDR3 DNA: TGTGCCAGCACCCTACAGGGATCCCACCCTAGTGGCTACACCTTC.